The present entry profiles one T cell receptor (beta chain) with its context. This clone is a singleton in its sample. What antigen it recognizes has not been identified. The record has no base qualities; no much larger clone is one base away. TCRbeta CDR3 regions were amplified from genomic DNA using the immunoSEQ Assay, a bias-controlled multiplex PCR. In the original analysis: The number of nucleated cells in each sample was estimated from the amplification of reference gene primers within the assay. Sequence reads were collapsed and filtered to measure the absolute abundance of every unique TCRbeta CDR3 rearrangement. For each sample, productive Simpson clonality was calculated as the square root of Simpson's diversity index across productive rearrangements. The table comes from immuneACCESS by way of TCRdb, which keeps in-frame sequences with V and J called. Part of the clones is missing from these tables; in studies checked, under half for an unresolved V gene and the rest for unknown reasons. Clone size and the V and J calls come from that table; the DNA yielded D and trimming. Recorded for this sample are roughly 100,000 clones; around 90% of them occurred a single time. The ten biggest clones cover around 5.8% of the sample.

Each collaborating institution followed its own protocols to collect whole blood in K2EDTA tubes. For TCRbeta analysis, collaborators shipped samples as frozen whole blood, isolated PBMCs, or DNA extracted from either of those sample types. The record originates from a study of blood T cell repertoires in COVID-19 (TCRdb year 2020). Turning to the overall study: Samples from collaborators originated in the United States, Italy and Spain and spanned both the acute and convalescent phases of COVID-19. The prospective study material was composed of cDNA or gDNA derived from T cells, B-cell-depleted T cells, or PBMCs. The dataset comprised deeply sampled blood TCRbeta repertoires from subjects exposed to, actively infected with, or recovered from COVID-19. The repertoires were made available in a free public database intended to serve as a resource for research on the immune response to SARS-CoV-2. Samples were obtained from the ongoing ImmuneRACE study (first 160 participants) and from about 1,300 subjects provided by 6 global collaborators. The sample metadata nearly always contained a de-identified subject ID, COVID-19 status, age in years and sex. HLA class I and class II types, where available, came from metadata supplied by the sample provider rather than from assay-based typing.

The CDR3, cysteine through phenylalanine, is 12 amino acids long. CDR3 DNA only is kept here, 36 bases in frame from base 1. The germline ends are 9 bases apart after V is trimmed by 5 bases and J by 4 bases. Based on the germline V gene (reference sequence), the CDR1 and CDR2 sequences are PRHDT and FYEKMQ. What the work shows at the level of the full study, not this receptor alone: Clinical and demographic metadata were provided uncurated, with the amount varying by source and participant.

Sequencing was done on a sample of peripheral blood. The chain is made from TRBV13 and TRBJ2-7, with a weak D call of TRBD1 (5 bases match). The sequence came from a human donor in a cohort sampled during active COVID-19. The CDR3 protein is CASSRQTYEQYF. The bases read TGTGCCAGCAGCCGACAGACTTACGAGCAGTACTTC.